This T cell receptor beta chain is from a study of Ad26.COV2.S vaccination and SARS-CoV-2 variants. Study-wide context: Ad26.COV2.S shots went into the muscle once or twice, 56 days apart.

Produced via immunoSEQ multiplex PCR; TCRdb's table is partial and in-frame only. The table records about 680,000 clones, 80% to 90% of them present only once. V was pared by 0 bases and J by 9 bases, with 17 bases between. CDR1 is SGHTA, CDR2 FQGNSA, per germline. The CDR3 sequence is 15 residues long. As to treatment: some 20 received Ad26.COV2.S at low or high dose, single or two shots; 5 received placebo; per-sample allocation not given. Collection of the samples took place on day 63 after the first injection of vaccine or placebo. An adult aged 18-55 years in Boston served as the donor. An Ad26 vector was used to express Wuhan-strain SARS-CoV-2 spike as the vaccine.

The sample consisted of peripheral blood, taken in a trial of Ad26.COV2.S vaccine versus placebo. The rearrangement uses TRBV7-2 and TRBJ1-2; D unresolved. This TCR came from a person between 18 and 65 years old who received the Ad26.COV2.S COVID-19 vaccine or a placebo. CDR3 protein: CASSLAPRGGLRYTF. The CDR3 DNA follows: TGTGCCAGCAGCTTAGCGCCCCGGGGAGGTCTGCGCTACACCTTC.